This entry is about one T cell receptor (beta chain). Its antigen is not identified. A much larger clone lies one base from this, so it may be a read error. No infections or other immune events were documented during collection. Only in-frame clones appear in the TCRdb table, and some are missing; sequencing was by immunoSEQ multiplex PCR. The sample consists of around 82,000 clones, roughly 84% of them appearing once. The sample belongs to a study of identifying expanded T cells in peripheral blood. General study points: Differentially abundant clones: around 1.2 between replicates, 16.4 at two to three weeks, 19 at four. Variance in clone template counts between roughly 2-week samples significantly increased with total template count across all healthy donors.

The receptor was derived from a person aged 18-70 years in good health. Sample: blood.

The CDR3: CASSRANEQFF. The DNA of the CDR3 is TGTGCCAGCAGCCGAGCCAATGAGCAGTTCTTC. V and J are TRBV5-4 and TRBJ2-1; D call uncertain. V lost 4 bases and J lost 6, with 5 bases in between. Per the germline V gene, CDR1 is SGHNT and CDR2 is YYREEE (reference sequence). The CDR3 contains 11 residues.